This T cell receptor (beta chain) emerged from a study of vaccination and CD4 T cells after COVID-19. Treatment described: approximately nine-day PBMC culture with coronavirus spike peptide pools or control peptides (ViraFEST assay). V dropped 5 bases and J dropped 7 bases, with 15 bases sitting between them. The CDR3 runs 14 residues. Germline V gene data show CDR1 as DFQATT and CDR2 as SNEGSKA (reference sequence). In this sample, this clonotype turned up a few times. Its cognate antigen is unknown. An Oncomine TCR Beta short-read assay was used to sequence the DNA from cultured CD4+ T cells. In this case, cultured CD4+ T cells provided the extracted genomic DNA. TCRdb reprocessed the PCR reads via MiXCR and lists one record per CDR3 protein. The profile shows about 16,000 distinct CDR3 sequences, about 53% of them singletons.

The chain uses TRBV20-1 and TRBJ1-6, with D possibly being TRBD1 (5 bases). Material: CD4+ T cells from blood, cultured in vitro, obtained before SARS-CoV-2 vaccination. The source is a human donor who had recovered from COVID-19. CDR3 loop: CSASSGTTNSPLHF. CDR3 DNA sequence: TGCAGTGCTTCTTCCGGGACGACCAATTCACCCCTCCACTTT.